The 11 T cell receptor beta chains listed next were all sequenced from one sample in a study of shared clonotypes between healthy human individuals. Profiling relied on immunoSEQ multiplex PCR, and the TCRdb table lists in-frame clones only, not all of them. Seen here are about 2.5 million clones, roughly 92% observed once, and the top ten hold around 0.35%. The sequencing input was naive CD4+ T cells from PBMCs. Sample subset: CD45RA+ positively selected. The receptors stem from a man between 18 and 29 years old in good health. Some clones in this sample may be carry-over from other donors' samples.

This clone was detected once. V is TRBV29-1 and J is TRBJ2-3; 11 positions agree with TRBD2. V lost 5 bases, J lost 0 bases, and 4 bases stayed unmatched. The germline CDR1 and CDR2 sequences are SQVTM and ANQGSEA. This CDR3 is built from 15 residues. CDR3 residues: CSVQGLAASTDTQYF. The CDR3 coding sequence is TGCAGCGTTCAGGGACTAGCGGCTAGCACAGATACGCAGTATTTT.

The V and J genes are TRBV28 and TRBJ1-1; TRBD1 matches at 9 bases. Germline CDR1 MDHEN, CDR2 SYDVKM. The junction had 8 bases not matched to a gene; V was cut back by 5 bases and J by 4 bases. The CDR3 is 15 residues long. Here the CDR3 DNA reads TGTGCCAGCAGTCCCATTACAGGGGGCCCCACTGAAGCTTTCTTT. Translating gives CASSPITGGPTEAFF.

This clone was seen only a few times. This sequence joins TRBV10-3 and TRBJ1-1; no reliable D call. The CDR3 extends over 15 amino acids. The germline V gene has CDR1 ENHRY and CDR2 SYGVKD. V was cut by 10 bases and J by 3 bases, with 21 bases left in between. The CDR3, as DNA: TGTGCCAGCACGCACGGGGTTTCATCGGACACTGAAGCTTTCTTT. This codes for CASTHGVSSDTEAFF.

This clone was detected once. This chain links TRBV6-6 with TRBJ1-2; D not certain. CDR1 MNHNY and CDR2 SVGAGI come from the germline V gene (reference sequence). The CDR3 totals 14 residues. V shed 9 bases and J shed 3 bases, with 17 bases lying between them. The CDR3 reads CASREGPSDYGYTF. For the CDR3, the DNA is TGTGCCAGTAGGGAAGGGCCGAGCGACTATGGCTACACCTTC.

The chain recombines TRBV10-3 with TRBJ2-7; TRBD2 matches 7 bases. Losses at the gene ends were 2 bases for V and 6 bases for J; bases not matched to a gene: 4. The CDR3 loop spans 13 amino acids. Germline CDR1 is ENHRY and CDR2 is SYGVKD. CDR3 sequence: CAISEEGGSEQYF. CDR3 coding DNA: TGTGCCATCAGTGAGGAAGGCGGGAGCGAGCAGTACTTC.

The genes are TRBV5-1 and TRBJ2-7; TRBD2 matches 9 bases. J gave up 4 bases and V 4 bases, and 15 bases lay outside the gene matches. Germline CDR1 and CDR2: SGHRS and YFSETQ. The CDR3 extends over 17 amino acids. CDR3 region: CASSRAVAGASTYEQYF. The CDR3 nucleotides read TGCGCCAGCAGCCGCGCGGTAGCGGGAGCTTCTACTTACGAGCAGTACTTC.

The chain employs TRBV18 and TRBJ2-2; 7 bases align to TRBD1. Germline V lookup: CDR1 KGHSH, CDR2 LQKENI. The CDR3 consists of 13 residues. Losses at the gene ends were 4 bases for V and 5 bases for J; bases not matched to a gene: 1. The CDR3 sequence is CASSQGATGELFF. The CDR3 nucleotides are TGTGCCAGCTCACAGGGGGCGACCGGGGAGCTGTTTTTT. Complete variable domain (other parts from reference TRBV18 and TRBJ2-2): NAGVMQNPRHLVRRRGQEARLRCSPMKGHSHVYWYRQLPEEGLKFMVYLQKENIIDESGMPKERFSAEFPKEGPSILRIQQVVRGDSAAYFCASSQGATGELFFGEGSRLTVL.

In this sample, this clone turned up a few times. Other DNA sequences from this sample encode an identical CDR3 as well. The chain is built from TRBV18 and TRBJ2-3; D is uncertain. The CDR3 has 12 residues. The ends were cut back, 2 bases at V and 3 bases at J, with 3 bases in the middle. CDR1 and CDR2 (germline): KGHSH, LQKENI. The CDR3 region is CASSPKTDTQYF. The CDR3, as DNA: TGTGCCAGCTCACCAAAGACAGATACGCAGTATTTT.

V and J are TRBV7-9 and TRBJ1-3, with no clear D. The CDR3 is made up of 19 amino acids. Germline V gene sequence: CDR1 SEHNR, CDR2 FQNEAQ (reference sequence). The germline V and J ends were trimmed by 0 bases and 0 bases, with 18 bases remaining between them. The CDR3 loop is CASSLAISALALSGNTIYF. The CDR3 bases are TGTGCCAGCAGCTTAGCTATTTCGGCTTTGGCCCTCTCTGGAAACACCATATATTTT. Full variable domain (rest looked up from reference TRBV7-9 and TRBJ1-3): DTGVSQNPRHKITKRGQNVTFRCDPISEHNRLYWYRQTLGQGPEFLTYFQNEAQLEKSRLLSDRFSAERPKGSFSTLEIQRTEQGDSAMYLCASSLAISALALSGNTIYFGEGSWLTVV.

The genes are TRBV5-1 and TRBJ2-5; D not resolved. This CDR3 comprises 14 residues. The ends were cut back, 2 bases at V and 4 bases at J, with 12 bases in the middle. From germline, CDR1 is SGHRS and CDR2 YFSETQ. DNA of the CDR3: TGCGCCAGCAGCTTAGCCCGGCCCCGAGAGACCCAGTACTTC. Translating gives CASSLARPRETQYF. The full variable domain, with the rest looked up from reference TRBV5-1 and TRBJ2-5, is KAGVTQTPRYLIKTRGQQVTLSCSPISGHRSVSWYQQTPGQGLQFLFEYFSETQRNKGNFPGRFSGRQFSNSRSEMNVSTLELGDSALYLCASSLARPRETQYFGPGTRLLVL.

The rearrangement joins TRBV18 to TRBJ2-1, with TRBD2 matching 10 bases. The ends lost 2 bases at V and 8 bases at J; junction bases unmatched: 9. CDR3 length equals 16 residues. Germline V gene lookup returns CDR1 KGHSH and CDR2 LQKENI. The CDR3 DNA reads as TGTGCCAGCTCACCATTCAGAGCGGGAGGGGGCGATGAGCAGTTCTTC. It encodes CASSPFRAGGGDEQFF.